These 26 T cell receptor beta chains originate from one sample sequenced in a study of blood T cell repertoires in COVID-19. Repertoires were generated with immunoSEQ multiplex PCR, while TCRdb's copy carries only in-frame clones and drops some. The table lists about 320,000 clones, about 83% of them singletons, with around 1.2% in the top ten. The specimen sequenced was peripheral blood. These receptors all come from a woman aged 50 to 60 with acute or convalescent COVID-19.

This clone was counted a few times. J is TRBJ1-5 and V is TRBV7-2; no definite D call. Trimming cost V 6 bases and J 0 bases, with 6 bases left between them. There are 13 residues in the CDR3. Germline V CDR1 and CDR2: SGHTA, FQGNSA. The CDR3 DNA sequence: TGTGCCAGCAGACAAGATAGCAATCAGCCCCAGCATTTT. Residues: CASRQDSNQPQHF.

The chain recombines TRBV27 with TRBJ2-4; TRBD2 matches at 11 bases. This CDR3 region has 15 residues. The V gene end was trimmed by 6 bases and the J gene end by 3 bases; junction bases not matched to a gene: 4. Per the germline V gene, CDR1 is MNHEY and CDR2 is SMNVEV (reference sequence). The CDR3 spells CASSTLAGVKNIQYF. CDR3 bases: TGTGCCAGCAGCACACTAGCGGGAGTCAAAAACATTCAGTACTTC.

This chain links TRBV4-2 with TRBJ2-2, with D perhaps TRBD2 (5 bases). V lost 1 base, J lost 3 bases, and 12 bases lay in between. The CDR3 spans 16 residues. Germline CDR1 and CDR2: LGHNA and YNFKEQ. The CDR3 nucleotides are TGTGCCAGCAGCCAAGGTATGACTACCTACACCGGGGAGCTGTTTTTT. Protein: CASSQGMTTYTGELFF.

In this sample, this clone turned up a few times. V is TRBV10-3 and J is TRBJ1-4, with D perhaps TRBD1 (5 bases). Trimming shortened V by 4 bases and J by 4 bases, and 13 bases separated the two germline ends. The CDR3 is 15 residues long. CDR1 ENHRY and CDR2 SYGVKD come from the germline V gene. CDR3 sequence: CAISATPGNNEKLFF. The CDR3 nucleotides read TGTGCCATCAGTGCGACCCCAGGGAATAATGAAAAACTGTTTTTT.

This chain links TRBV5-4 with TRBJ1-3; 7 bases fit TRBD1. CDR3 length: 16 residues. Germline CDR1 and CDR2: SGHNT and YYREEE (reference sequence). The V and J ends lost 2 bases and 4 bases, in that order; junction bases with no gene match: 9. The CDR3 is CASSFRQGTTGNTIYF. The DNA of the CDR3 is TGTGCCAGCAGCTTTAGACAGGGAACTACCGGAAACACCATATATTTT.

The V call is TRBV5-6, the J call TRBJ2-3; D call uncertain. Trimming took 7 bases from V and 0 from J, leaving 12 bases between them. The CDR3 is 14 amino acids. Germline-derived CDR1 and CDR2 are SGHDT and YYEEEE. Here the CDR3 reads CASVNRTSTDTQYF. As DNA, the CDR3 is TGTGCCAGCGTCAACAGAACTAGCACAGATACGCAGTATTTT.

The rearrangement links TRBV15 to TRBJ2-3; D call uncertain. Trimming removed 3 bases at V and 2 bases at J, with 9 bases between. CDR1 and CDR2 (germline): LNHNV, YYDKDF (reference sequence). The CDR3 is 14 amino acids. In DNA, the CDR3 is TGTGCCACCAGCAGCAACAGTAACACAGATACGCAGTATTTT. Translated: CATSSNSNTDTQYF.

This clone was observed a few times. This chain connects TRBV2 to TRBJ2-2, with 7 bases matching TRBD2. The V and J ends lost 7 bases and 1 base, in that order; junction bases with no gene match: 3. Germline V gives CDR1 SNHLY, CDR2 FYNNEI. CDR3 length: 14 residues. CDR3 residues: CASKTGGNTGELFF. CDR3 DNA sequence: TGTGCCAGCAAGACGGGGGGGAACACCGGGGAGCTGTTTTTT.

The rearrangement joins TRBV5-4 to TRBJ1-6; 7 nucleotides agree with TRBD1. The CDR3 totals 13 residues. CDR1 and CDR2 (germline): SGHNT, YYREEE (reference sequence). The trim removed 1 base at V and 10 bases at J, leaving 2 bases unmatched. CDR3 nucleotides: TGTGCCAGCAGCTTGCAGGGGGACTCACCCCTCCACTTT. This codes for CASSLQGDSPLHF.

The rearrangement joins TRBV5-1 to TRBJ2-1; 16 bases are a match to TRBD2. Germline V gene lookup returns CDR1 SGHRS and CDR2 YFSETQ. After removal of 3 bases from V and 7 bases from J, the junction contained 4 bases not matched to a gene. The CDR3 sequence is 16 residues long. CDR3 DNA: TGCGCCAGCAGCTCCGGGACTAGCGGGGGGGAAAATGAGCAGTTCTTC. Translation gives CASSSGTSGGENEQFF. The complete variable domain, with remaining parts taken from reference TRBV5-1 and TRBJ2-1, reads KAGVTQTPRYLIKTRGQQVTLSCSPISGHRSVSWYQQTPGQGLQFLFEYFSETQRNKGNFPGRFSGRQFSNSRSEMNVSTLELGDSALYLCASSSGTSGGENEQFFGPGTRLTVL.

V gene TRBV5-1 combines with J gene TRBJ1-1, with 9 bases that match TRBD1. The trim removed 4 bases at V and 4 bases at J, leaving 5 bases unmatched. The CDR3 sequence is 14 residues long. Germline CDR1 is SGHRS and CDR2 is YFSETQ. CDR3 in DNA: TGCGCCAGCAGCCCTACAGGGGGCGGCACTGAAGCTTTCTTT. It translates to CASSPTGGGTEAFF.

The V gene is TRBV7-3, the J gene TRBJ2-1; 12 bases match TRBD2. Germline-derived CDR1 and CDR2 are SGHTA and FQGTGA. Trimming cost V 3 bases and J 3 bases; bases outside gene matches: 0. The length of the CDR3 is 15 residues. The CDR3 spells CASSLGLAGYNEQFF. The CDR3 region has the DNA TGTGCCAGCAGCTTGGGACTAGCGGGCTACAATGAGCAGTTCTTC.

This clone was seen more than once but under ten times. The chain has TRBV6-4 and TRBJ2-2, with TRBD2 identical over 10 bases. The CDR3 has 17 amino acids. In germline, CDR1 is MRHNA, CDR2 SNTAGT. The J segment lost 1 base and the V segment lost 4 bases, leaving 6 bases of the junction unmatched. CDR3 residues: CASSVDLAGVNTGELFF. As DNA, the CDR3 is TGTGCCAGCAGTGTGGATCTAGCGGGGGTGAACACCGGGGAGCTGTTTTTT.

This clone was found once. The V and J genes are TRBV4-3 and TRBJ2-1; D is ambiguous. From germline, CDR1 is LGHNA and CDR2 YSLEER. Deletions cut 4 bases from V and 0 bases from J, with 13 bases between. The CDR3 loop spans 16 amino acids. Written as DNA, the CDR3 is TGCGCCAGCAGCCGTGGCGGCGGCCACTCCTACAATGAGCAGTTCTTC. Its protein product is CASSRGGGHSYNEQFF.

V is TRBV19 and J is TRBJ1-5, with 7 bases aligning to TRBD1. Trimming at V came to 4 bases and at J to 5 bases, leaving 11 bases not matched to a gene. Germline V CDR1 and CDR2: LNHDA, SQIVND (reference sequence). The CDR3 is 16 residues long. As DNA, the CDR3 is TGTGCCAGTAGTACCGACAGGGATCGCCTTTATCAGCCCCAGCATTTT. Encoded protein: CASSTDRDRLYQPQHF.

This rearrangement joins TRBV18 to TRBJ1-2; no firm D call. Germline CDR1 and CDR2: KGHSH and LQKENI. V lost 0 bases and J lost 4, with 9 bases in between. CDR3 length: 14 residues. The CDR3 region is CASSPPSTAYGYTF. The CDR3 nucleotides read TGTGCCAGCTCACCACCGAGCACCGCCTATGGCTACACCTTC.

J is TRBJ1-1 and V is TRBV30; D is possibly TRBD1 (5 bases). Germline V gene lookup returns CDR1 GTSNPN and CDR2 SVGIG (reference sequence). The CDR3 contains 14 residues. V dropped 1 base and J dropped 1 base, with 10 bases sitting between them. For the CDR3, the DNA is TGTGCCTGGAGTGCAGGGCAGAGGAACACTGAAGCTTTCTTT. Its translation: CAWSAGQRNTEAFF.

This clone was counted a few times. V is TRBV21-1 and J is TRBJ2-1; TRBD2, as called in the table, went unchecked against the DNA. TRBV21-1 corresponds to a pseudogene. This CDR3 comprises 21 residues. CDR3 in DNA: TGTGCCAGCAGCCCAAACGGCCCTGGGGCGGGAGCGTCTCTCTCCTACAATGAGCAGTTCTTC. It is translated as CASSPNGPGAGASLSYNEQFF.

The chain is built from TRBV5-8 and TRBJ1-1; D unclear. V was cut by 4 bases and J by 3 bases, with 4 bases left in between. This CDR3 is 11 amino acids long. Germline CDR1 is SGHTS and CDR2 is YDEGEE. CDR3 DNA sequence: TGTGCCAGCAGCCGGTACACTGAAGCTTTCTTT. Residues: CASSRYTEAFF.

The V and J genes are TRBV9 and TRBJ2-3, with D maybe TRBD2 (6 bases). V lost 3 bases and J 0 bases, leaving 14 bases between the germline ends. Germline lookup yields CDR1 SGDLS and CDR2 YYNGEE. The CDR3 length is 16 residues. The CDR3 spells CASSAGAGKSTDTQYF. CDR3 DNA sequence: TGTGCCAGCAGCGCGGGAGCGGGTAAAAGCACAGATACGCAGTATTTT.

There are many counts of this clone. V is TRBV7-3 and J is TRBJ1-6; 7 nucleotides line up with TRBD1. The CDR3 runs 14 residues. Germline V lookup: CDR1 SGHTA, CDR2 FQGTGA. Trimming removed 4 bases from V and 8 bases from J; junction bases left unmatched: 5. CDR3 in DNA: TGTGCCAGCAGCTCAACAGGGGCGGATTCACCCCTCCACTTT. Translated, it gives CASSSTGADSPLHF.

This chain connects TRBV3-1 (or the pseudogene TRBV3-2) to TRBJ2-5; possibly TRBD2 for D (6 bases). This CDR3 comprises 14 residues. The V end was cut by 4 bases, the J end by 1 base, with 10 bases between. Germline loops: CDR1 LGHDT, CDR2 YNNKEL (reference sequence). The CDR3 protein is CASSRTTLQETQYF. The CDR3 DNA sequence: TGTGCCAGCAGCCGGACTACACTCCAAGAGACCCAGTACTTC.

This clone appeared once. The CDR3 region is CASSPGTVSNQPQHF. For the CDR3, the DNA is TGTGCCAGCAGTCCCGGGACAGTTAGCAATCAGCCCCAGCATTTT. The genes are TRBV11-2 and TRBJ1-5, with 7 bases fitting TRBD1. From germline, CDR1 is SGHAT and CDR2 FQNNGV. With V trimmed by 6 bases and J by 0 bases, 5 bases remained unmatched. The CDR3 loop spans 15 amino acids.

The chain recombines TRBV14 with TRBJ1-3; 8 bases are a match to TRBD1. The CDR3 has 14 residues. V was clipped by 1 base and J by 11 bases; unmatched bases: 7. CDR1 SGHDN and CDR2 FVKESK come from the germline V gene. This CDR3 reads CASSQVTGGVPIYF. DNA of the CDR3: TGTGCCAGCAGCCAAGTAACAGGGGGTGTCCCCATATATTTT.

This clone was detected a few times. The chain combines TRBV6-5 with TRBJ2-2, with unresolved D. Trimming removed 6 bases from V and 7 bases from J, with 12 bases in between. The CDR3 is made up of 13 amino acids. From germline, CDR1 is MNHEY and CDR2 SVGAGI. CDR3 nucleotides: TGTGCCAGCAGCCCAACCTATGTCGGGGAGCTGTTTTTT. Amino acid sequence: CASSPTYVGELFF.

This chain links TRBV2 with TRBJ1-1, with 11 nucleotides matching TRBD1. This CDR3 comprises 13 residues. J was trimmed by 4 bases and V by 7 bases; bases with no gene match: 2. The germline V gene encodes CDR1 SNHLY and CDR2 FYNNEI. The CDR3 loop reads CASMGTGGTEAFF. As DNA, the CDR3 is TGTGCCAGCATGGGGACAGGGGGCACTGAAGCTTTCTTT.